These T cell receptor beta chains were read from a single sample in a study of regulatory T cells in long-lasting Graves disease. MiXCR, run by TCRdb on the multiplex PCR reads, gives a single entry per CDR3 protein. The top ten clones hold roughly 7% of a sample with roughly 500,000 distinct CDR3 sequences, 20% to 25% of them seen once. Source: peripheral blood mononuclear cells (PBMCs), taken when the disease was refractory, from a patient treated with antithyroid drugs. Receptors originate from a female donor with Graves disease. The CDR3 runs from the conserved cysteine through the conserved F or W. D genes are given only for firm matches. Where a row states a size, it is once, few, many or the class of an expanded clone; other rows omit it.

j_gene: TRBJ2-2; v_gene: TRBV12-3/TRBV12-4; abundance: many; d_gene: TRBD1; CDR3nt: TGTGCCAGCAGGTCTCGGGACAGGGGGCGCGGAAAGGAGACCGGGGAGCTGTTTTTT; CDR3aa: CASRSRDRGRGKETGELFF
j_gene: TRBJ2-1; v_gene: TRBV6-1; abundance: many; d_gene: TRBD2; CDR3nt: TGTGCCAGCAGTACTAGCGGTCAGTTCTTC; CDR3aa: CASSTSGQFF
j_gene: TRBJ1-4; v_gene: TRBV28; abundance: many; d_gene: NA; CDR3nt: TGTGCCAGCAGGGAGGGGGGCGCAACTAATGAAAAACTGTTTTTT; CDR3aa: CASREGGATNEKLFF
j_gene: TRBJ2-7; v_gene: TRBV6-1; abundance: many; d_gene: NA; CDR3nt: TGTGCCAGCAGTGAAGCGACTGCCTCCTACTACGAGCAGTACTTC; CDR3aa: CASSEATASYYEQYF
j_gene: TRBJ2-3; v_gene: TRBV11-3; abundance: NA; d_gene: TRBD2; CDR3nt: TGTGCCAGCAGCTACCCTCTTGAGGGAGCGGGAGAGGGCACAGATACGCAGTATTTT; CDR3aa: CASSYPLEGAGEGTDTQYF
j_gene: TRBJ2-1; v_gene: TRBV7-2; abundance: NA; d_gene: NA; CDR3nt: TGTGCCAGCAGCTTAGGACAGCCTGAGCAGTTCTTC; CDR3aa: CASSLGQPEQFF
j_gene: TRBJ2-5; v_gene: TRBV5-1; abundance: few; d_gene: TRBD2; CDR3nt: TGCGCCAGCAGCTTGTCACTAGCGGCAGAGACCCAGTACTTC; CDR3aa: CASSLSLAAETQYF
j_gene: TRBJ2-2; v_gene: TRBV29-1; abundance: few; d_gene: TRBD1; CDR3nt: TGCAGCGGATACAGGGGTGGGGAGCTGTTTTTT; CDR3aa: CSGYRGGELFF
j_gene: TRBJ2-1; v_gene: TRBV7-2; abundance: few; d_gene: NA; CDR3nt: TGTGCCAGCAGCCGTTCGCATGAGCAGTTCTTC; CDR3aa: CASSRSHEQFF
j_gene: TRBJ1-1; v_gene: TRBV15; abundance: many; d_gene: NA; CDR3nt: TGTGCCACCAGCAGAGAGAGGGGACGGAACACTGAAGCTTTCTTT; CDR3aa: CATSRERGRNTEAFF
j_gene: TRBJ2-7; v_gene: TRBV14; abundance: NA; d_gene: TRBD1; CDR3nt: TGTGCCAGCAGTAACGACAGGGCGAGCTCCTACGAGCAGTACTTC; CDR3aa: CASSNDRASSYEQYF
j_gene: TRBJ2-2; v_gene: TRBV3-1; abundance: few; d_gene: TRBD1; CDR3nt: TGTGCCAGCAAGCAGGGGACAGGCGCCGGGGAGCTGTTTTTT; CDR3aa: CASKQGTGAGELFF
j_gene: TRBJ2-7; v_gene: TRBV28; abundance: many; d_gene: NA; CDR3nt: TGTGCCAGCAGTTTCGTAACACCCTTCCGGGACCCCCGAGGAGACGAGCAGTACTTC; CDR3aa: CASSFVTPFRDPRGDEQYF
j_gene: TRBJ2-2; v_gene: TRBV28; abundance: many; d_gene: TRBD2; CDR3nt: TGTGCCAGCAGTTTTTTTCAAGCGGGAGGAAACACCGGGGAGCTGTTTTTT; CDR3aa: CASSFFQAGGNTGELFF
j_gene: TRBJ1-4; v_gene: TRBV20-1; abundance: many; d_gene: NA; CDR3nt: TGCAGTGCTCCCGCCTCCGGGGTATCTAATGAAAAACTGTTTTTT; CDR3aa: CSAPASGVSNEKLFF
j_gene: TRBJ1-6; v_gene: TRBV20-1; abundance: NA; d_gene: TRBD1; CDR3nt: TGCAGTGCTAGAGTCAGGGGGCCCGGTAATTCACCCCTCCACTTT; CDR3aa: CSARVRGPGNSPLHF
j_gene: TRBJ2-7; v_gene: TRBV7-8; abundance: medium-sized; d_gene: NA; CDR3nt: TGTGCCAGCAGGGTAGGGACATCCGTTTACTACGAGCAGTACTTC; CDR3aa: CASRVGTSVYYEQYF
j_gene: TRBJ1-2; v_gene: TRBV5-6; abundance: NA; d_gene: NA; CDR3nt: TGTGCCAGCAGCCCAACGGGACAAAACCCGACGAACTATGGCTACACCTTC; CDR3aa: CASSPTGQNPTNYGYTF
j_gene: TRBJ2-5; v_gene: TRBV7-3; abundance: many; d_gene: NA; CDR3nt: TGTGCCAGCAGCTTAAATGGCTGGGACTCCCGAGAGACCCAGTACTTC; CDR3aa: CASSLNGWDSRETQYF
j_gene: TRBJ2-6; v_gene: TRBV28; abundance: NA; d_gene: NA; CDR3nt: TGTGCCAGCAACGGTGGGGCCAACGTCCTGACTTTC; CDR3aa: CASNGGANVLTF
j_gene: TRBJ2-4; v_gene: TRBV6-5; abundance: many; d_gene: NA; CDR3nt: TGTGCCAGCAGTTACTCGATGGTAGGAACCAAAAACATTCAGTACTTC; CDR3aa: CASSYSMVGTKNIQYF
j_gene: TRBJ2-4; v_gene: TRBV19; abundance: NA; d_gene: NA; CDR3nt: TGTGCCAGTAGTTTGCCTCGGCAGGCTCTAGCCAAAAACATTCAGTACTTC; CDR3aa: CASSLPRQALAKNIQYF
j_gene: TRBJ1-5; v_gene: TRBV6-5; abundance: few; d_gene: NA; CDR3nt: TGTGCCAGCAGTTACGGACCGGGGGCGGACAATCAGCCCCAGCATTTT; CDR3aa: CASSYGPGADNQPQHF
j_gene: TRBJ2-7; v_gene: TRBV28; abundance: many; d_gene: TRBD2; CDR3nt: TGTGCCAGCAGTTTTGGACTAGCGTTCTACGAGCAGTACTTC; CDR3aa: CASSFGLAFYEQYF
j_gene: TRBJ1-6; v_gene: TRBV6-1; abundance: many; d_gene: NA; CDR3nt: TGTGCCAGCAGGGGGACTGCCTATAATTCACCCCTCCACTTT; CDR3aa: CASRGTAYNSPLHF
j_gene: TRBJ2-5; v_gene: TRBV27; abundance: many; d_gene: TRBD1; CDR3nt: TGTGCCAGCAGTTCTGCCGGGACAGGCGAAGAGACCCAGTACTTC; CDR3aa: CASSSAGTGEETQYF
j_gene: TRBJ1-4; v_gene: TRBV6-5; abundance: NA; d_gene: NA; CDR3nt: TGTGCCAGCAGTTACTCTGTCAGCGGGACTGGAGATGAAAGACTGTTTTTT; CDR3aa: CASSYSVSGTGDERLFF
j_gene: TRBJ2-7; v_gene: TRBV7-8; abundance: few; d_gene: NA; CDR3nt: TGTGCCAGCAGCGGCACCCGGGACTCCATCGAGCAGTACTTC; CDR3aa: CASSGTRDSIEQYF
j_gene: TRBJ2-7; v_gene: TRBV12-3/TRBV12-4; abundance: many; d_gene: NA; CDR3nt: TGTGCCAGCAGTCCCGAGGTGGCAGACTCCTACGAGCAGTACTTC; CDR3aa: CASSPEVADSYEQYF
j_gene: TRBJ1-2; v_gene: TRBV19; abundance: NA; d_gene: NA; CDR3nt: TGTGCCAGTAGTATTTCTACCGGGATCGGAGCTAACTATGGCTACACCTTC; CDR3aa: CASSISTGIGANYGYTF
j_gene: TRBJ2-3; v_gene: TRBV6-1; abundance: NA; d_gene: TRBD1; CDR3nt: TGTGCCAGCAGTGCCCTCAGGGGGACAGATACGCAGTATTTT; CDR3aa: CASSALRGTDTQYF
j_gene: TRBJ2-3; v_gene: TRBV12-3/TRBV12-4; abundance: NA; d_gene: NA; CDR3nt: TGTGCCAGCAGTCCAGGGGCCCTCACAGATACGCAGTATTTT; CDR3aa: CASSPGALTDTQYF